The clone carrying this T cell receptor (beta chain) occurred a few times. Its antigen is not identified. This specimen comes from a study of CD8 T cells in ankylosing spondylitis. Regarding the study as a whole: A motif in TCR beta, a set of several highly homologous variants, appeared characteristic of ankylosing spondylitis blood.

V shed 6 bases, J shed 7 bases, and the junction held 9 bases outside the gene matches. The CDR3 has 14 amino acids. CDR1 is PRHDT, CDR2 FYEKMQ, per germline (reference sequence). As the method for making TCR beta libraries, quantitative 5'-RACE with molecular barcodes was used. Each CDR3 protein is one row after TCRdb ran MiXCR on the 5' RACE reads. The data hold about 340,000 distinct CDR3 sequences, with approximately 22% observed a single time. The material sequenced was blood, either unsorted or a sorted T cell fraction (not recorded which). The chain employs TRBV13 and TRBJ2-7; 10 bases align to TRBD2. The receptor was isolated from a male donor with ankylosing spondylitis or in good health (not recorded which). CDR3 coding DNA: TGTGCCAGCAGACCACTAGCGGGGACTGGAGAGCAGTACTTC. It yields the protein CASRPLAGTGEQYF.